A selection of T cell receptor beta chains follows, all from one sample in a study of T cells after yellow fever vaccination. TCRdb ran MiXCR on the 5' RACE reads and lists one entry per CDR3 protein. The sample holds under 400,000 distinct CDR3 sequences, about 9.9% seen once. The sample in question was PBMCs, obtained on the day of the first yellow fever vaccination. The receptors were sampled from a man younger than 35 who received the YFV17D yellow fever vaccine. The CDR3 runs from the conserved cysteine through the conserved F or W. The order of the fields is CDR3 protein, clone size, J gene, CDR3 length, V gene, D gene. A D gene is named only where the DNA matches it firmly. The size entry is marked missing in some rows and otherwise reads once, few, many or a size class.

cdr3_aa: CASSYTGTSGGYEQYF
clone_size: NA
j_call: TRBJ2-7
cdr3_length: 16
v_call: TRBV6-5
d_call: TRBD2

cdr3_aa: CAWSPGNSPLHF
clone_size: few
j_call: TRBJ1-6
cdr3_length: 12
v_call: TRBV30
d_call: NA

cdr3_aa: CASSYPVRQGGYTF
clone_size: few
j_call: TRBJ1-2
cdr3_length: 14
v_call: TRBV4-1
d_call: NA

cdr3_aa: CASIEGVANTEAFF
clone_size: NA
j_call: TRBJ1-1
cdr3_length: 14
v_call: TRBV6-2/TRBV6-3
d_call: NA

cdr3_aa: CASSQDFSYNSPLHF
clone_size: few
j_call: TRBJ1-6
cdr3_length: 15
v_call: TRBV4-1
d_call: NA

cdr3_aa: CAISRTAEVQTQYF
clone_size: NA
j_call: TRBJ2-5
cdr3_length: 14
v_call: TRBV10-3
d_call: NA

cdr3_aa: CASSQLDRTYGYTF
clone_size: few
j_call: TRBJ1-2
cdr3_length: 14
v_call: TRBV4-2
d_call: NA

cdr3_aa: CASRETGGAEAFF
clone_size: many
j_call: TRBJ1-1
cdr3_length: 13
v_call: TRBV7-2
d_call: NA

cdr3_aa: CASSSSSTDTQYF
clone_size: many
j_call: TRBJ2-3
cdr3_length: 13
v_call: TRBV7-2
d_call: NA

cdr3_aa: CAQDPGLGDTQYF
clone_size: many
j_call: TRBJ2-3
cdr3_length: 13
v_call: TRBV7-9
d_call: NA

cdr3_aa: CASSSLLGRTEAFF
clone_size: few
j_call: TRBJ1-1
cdr3_length: 14
v_call: TRBV6-5
d_call: NA

cdr3_aa: CSARAVQGARDNEQFF
clone_size: few
j_call: TRBJ2-1
cdr3_length: 16
v_call: TRBV20-1
d_call: TRBD1

cdr3_aa: CASSWGLYGYTF
clone_size: NA
j_call: TRBJ1-2
cdr3_length: 12
v_call: TRBV7-9
d_call: NA

cdr3_aa: CASSFKGLAGPTYNEQFF
clone_size: NA
j_call: TRBJ2-1
cdr3_length: 18
v_call: TRBV11-1
d_call: TRBD2

cdr3_aa: CASSSDPGTQYF
clone_size: many
j_call: TRBJ2-5
cdr3_length: 12
v_call: TRBV7-2
d_call: NA

cdr3_aa: CASSLRNRLRNYGYTF
clone_size: few
j_call: TRBJ1-2
cdr3_length: 16
v_call: TRBV7-9
d_call: NA

cdr3_aa: CASQGPQNSPLHF
clone_size: NA
j_call: TRBJ1-6
cdr3_length: 13
v_call: TRBV11-2
d_call: NA

cdr3_aa: CASSQSLTGRLRGNKNIQYF
clone_size: NA
j_call: TRBJ2-4
cdr3_length: 20
v_call: TRBV4-1
d_call: TRBD1

cdr3_aa: CSVELGGGTEAFF
clone_size: many
j_call: TRBJ1-1
cdr3_length: 13
v_call: TRBV29-1
d_call: NA

cdr3_aa: CASSQVGPEDEQFF
clone_size: NA
j_call: TRBJ2-1
cdr3_length: 14
v_call: TRBV16
d_call: NA

cdr3_aa: CASSLDRASYEQYF
clone_size: few
j_call: TRBJ2-7
cdr3_length: 14
v_call: TRBV7-2
d_call: NA

cdr3_aa: CASVGNSGEQYF
clone_size: few
j_call: TRBJ2-7
cdr3_length: 12
v_call: TRBV6-5
d_call: NA